The T cell receptor beta chain described here comes from a study of beta chain features in type 1 diabetes. CD4+ naive, central memory, regulatory and stem cell-like memory cells were sorted via CD45RO/CCR7/CD25/CD127/CD95/CD27. V lost 1 base to trimming and J lost 4 bases, with 13 bases between them. Germline CDR1 is SGHAT and CDR2 is FQDESV (reference sequence). The CDR3 has 15 residues. Reverse transcription of all isolated RNA meant that expressed TCRB transcripts were sequenced. Assay: immunoSEQ multiplex PCR; the TCRdb copy retains only in-frame clones and omits some. The sample shows some 900,000 clones, roughly 17% of them seen only once.

Material for sequencing was naive CD4+ T cells from blood. The chain uses TRBV11-1 and TRBJ2-5; no reliable D call. The source is a woman aged 18-29 years in good health. The CDR3 sequence: CASSLGGRLRETQYF. The CDR3 DNA sequence: TGTGCCAGCAGCTTAGGAGGCAGGCTTAGAGAGACCCAGTACTTC.